The rows below give T cell receptor beta chains drawn from one sample of a study of radiotherapy plus CTLA-4 blockade in lung cancer. Clones were read by immunoSEQ multiplex PCR, and TCRdb kept only the in-frame ones, dropping some. The profile covers around 30,000 clones, with less than 75% appearing a single time and 4% taken by the ten largest. The specimen comprised peripheral blood, sampled from a patient treated with radiotherapy plus ipilimumab. Every receptor here comes from a human donor with non-small cell lung cancer who had stable disease on radiotherapy plus ipilimumab. CDR3s include the opening cysteine and the closing phenylalanine or tryptophan. The D gene is left open where the match is weak. Size values are once, few and many counts, or a class for expanded clones, and some rows have none.

J | V | D | size | CDR3 | DNA
TRBJ1-4 | TRBV6-5 | . | . | CASSDGTLVGEKLFF | TGTGCCAGCAGCGACGGGACCCTCGTCGGGGAAAAACTGTTTTTT
TRBJ2-1 | TRBV4-1 | . | . | CASSQGLLSSYNEQFF | TGCGCCAGCAGCCAGGGGCTGCTAAGCTCCTACAATGAGCAGTTCTTC
TRBJ2-3 | TRBV5-4 | . | . | CASSLGAGTGTDTQYF | TGTGCCAGCAGCTTGGGGGCCGGGACTGGCACAGATACGCAGTATTTT
TRBJ2-1 | TRBV19 | . | . | CASRRIETSYNEQFF | TGTGCCAGTAGAAGAATAGAGACCTCCTACAATGAGCAGTTCTTC
TRBJ2-5 | TRBV5-1 | . | few | CASSLKEETQYF | TGCGCCAGCAGCTTGAAAGAAGAGACCCAGTACTTC
TRBJ1-5 | TRBV6-5 | . | . | CASSPTISNQPQHF | TGTGCCAGCAGCCCGACAATTAGCAATCAGCCCCAGCATTTT
TRBJ2-1 | TRBV7-8 | . | once | CASSLSSDLARDEQFF | TGTGCCAGCAGCTTATCTAGCGACCTAGCTAGAGATGAGCAGTTCTTC
TRBJ2-7 | TRBV10-3 | . | . | CAIGRPEENEQYF | TGTGCCATCGGTCGCCCTGAGGAGAACGAGCAGTACTTC
TRBJ1-1 | TRBV4-1 | . | . | CASSQDKGAEAFF | TGCGCCAGCAGCCAAGACAAGGGTGCTGAAGCTTTCTTT
TRBJ1-1 | TRBV19 | . | few | CASSATMNTEAFF | TGTGCCAGTAGCGCAACGATGAACACTGAAGCTTTCTTT
TRBJ2-7 | TRBV21-1 | . | . | CASSKKGPKGSDF | TGTGCCAGCAGCAAAAAGGGTCCTAAAGGCAGTGACTTC
TRBJ2-7 | TRBV9 | TRBD2 | few | CASSVWKTSGRYEQYF | TGTGCCAGCAGCGTATGGAAGACTAGCGGGAGGTACGAGCAGTACTTC
TRBJ2-5 | TRBV10-2 | . | . | CASSEVGSEKTQYF | TGCGCCAGCAGTGAAGTGGGGAGTGAGAAGACCCAGTACTTC
TRBJ1-5 | TRBV28 | . | . | CASSLGRRRTNQPQHF | TGTGCCAGCAGTTTAGGGAGGCGACGGACCAATCAGCCCCAGCATTTT
TRBJ2-3 | TRBV6-5 | TRBD2 | . | CASTLTSGDTDTQYF | TGTGCCAGCACTTTGACTAGCGGAGACACAGATACGCAGTATTTT
TRBJ1-1 | TRBV6-1 | . | . | CASSEGWGGVNTEAFF | TGTGCCAGCAGTGAAGGTTGGGGGGGAGTGAACACTGAAGCTTTCTTT
TRBJ2-5 | TRBV10-3 | . | . | CAHGASQETQYF | TGTGCCCACGGGGCTTCGCAAGAGACCCAGTACTTC
TRBJ1-2 | TRBV5-5 | TRBD1 | . | CASSLYGTGYGYTF | TGTGCCAGCAGTCTTTATGGGACAGGGTATGGCTACACCTTC
TRBJ1-2 | TRBV27 | . | . | CASSLSWGGGYTF | TGTGCCAGCAGTTTATCTTGGGGTGGTGGCTACACCTTC
TRBJ1-4 | TRBV5-8 | TRBD1 | . | CASSTTGSAGEKLFF | TGTGCCAGCAGCACGACAGGGTCGGCGGGTGAAAAACTGTTTTTT
TRBJ1-2 | TRBV29-1 | . | . | CSVGLAGSGYTF | TGCAGCGTCGGACTGGCAGGGTCTGGCTACACCTTC
TRBJ2-1 | TRBV7-2 | TRBD2 | . | CASSLASGSRNNEQFF | TGTGCCAGCAGCTTAGCTAGCGGGAGTCGGAACAATGAGCAGTTCTTC
TRBJ2-1 | TRBV30 | . | few | CAGGDTLTYNEQFF | TGTGCCGGAGGCGACACCCTAACATACAATGAGCAGTTCTTC
TRBJ2-7 | TRBV10-3 | . | . | CAISEPKRWDMEQYF | TGTGCCATCAGTGAGCCGAAGCGGTGGGACATGGAGCAGTACTTC
TRBJ1-2 | TRBV14 | . | . | CASSQPRRGRGDYGYTF | TGTGCCAGCAGCCAGCCTAGGCGGGGCAGGGGAGACTATGGCTACACCTTC
TRBJ1-3 | TRBV6-1 | . | . | CASSVEQTAGNTIYF | TGTGCCAGCAGTGTGGAACAAACCGCTGGAAACACCATATATTTT
TRBJ2-7 | TRBV29-1 | TRBD1 | . | CSARGLSSYEQYF | TGCAGCGCGAGGGGGCTGAGCTCCTACGAGCAGTACTTC
TRBJ2-5 | TRBV10-3 | TRBD2 | . | CAIRLAGEETQYF | TGTGCCATCAGACTAGCGGGAGAAGAGACCCAGTACTTC
TRBJ2-1 | TRBV27 | . | . | CASSSAAGYGINEQFF | TGTGCCAGCAGTTCCGCCGCGGGGTACGGGATCAATGAGCAGTTCTTC
TRBJ1-1 | TRBV7-8 | . | . | CASSSDSMNTEAFF | TGTGCCAGCAGCTCGGACAGTATGAACACTGAAGCTTTCTTT
TRBJ2-5 | TRBV6-5 | . | . | CAGSPTWSGQETQYF | TGTGCCGGCAGCCCCACCTGGAGCGGCCAAGAGACCCAGTACTTC
TRBJ2-7 | TRBV5-1 | . | . | CASSLVLGVRGNEQYF | TGCGCCAGCAGCTTGGTGCTCGGGGTCCGTGGAAACGAGCAGTACTTC
TRBJ2-5 | TRBV5-1 | TRBD2 | few | CASSGGLAGIETQYF | TGCGCCAGCAGCGGTGGACTAGCGGGTATAGAGACCCAGTACTTC